Below, 29 T cell receptor beta chains from the same sample are listed, as sequenced in a study of control samples from healthy donors and cancer patients. Clones were sequenced by immunoSEQ multiplex PCR, and TCRdb holds only the in-frame ones, with some missing. The data show 78,000 or so clones, about 88% seen once. Sequenced material: blood. The receptors originated from a woman in her fifties or sixties in good health.

The chain combines TRBV5-1 with TRBJ2-3; D is uncertain. The CDR3 sequence is 14 residues long. The ends were cut back, 4 bases at V and 2 bases at J, with 11 bases in the middle. Germline V gene sequence: CDR1 SGHRS, CDR2 YFSETQ. CDR3 DNA: TGCGCCAGCAGCCCGCAACAGAACACAGATACGCAGTATTTT. Residues: CASSPQQNTDTQYF.

The chain couples TRBV9 to TRBJ1-5; the D is unclear. Germline V gives CDR1 SGDLS, CDR2 YYNGEE. CDR3 length: 17 amino acids. Between the trimmed V and J ends, which lost 7 bases and 3 bases, there was a span of 23 bases. The CDR3, as DNA: TGTGCCAGCTCCAAACTTTACGGCGGAGATTTCAATCAGCCCCAGCATTTT. Protein sequence: CASSKLYGGDFNQPQHF.

This chain uses TRBV2 with TRBJ2-3; tentatively, D is TRBD1 (6 bases). The germline V and J ends were trimmed by 7 bases and 5 bases, with 19 bases remaining between them. Germline V gives CDR1 SNHLY, CDR2 FYNNEI. The CDR3 totals 15 residues. CDR3 in DNA: TGTGCCAGCACCGAAAGTGGGACACCGGTAGATACGCAGTATTTT. Protein sequence: CASTESGTPVDTQYF. Full variable domain (remainder filled in from reference TRBV2 and TRBJ2-3): EPEVTQTPSHQVTQMGQEVILRCVPISNHLYFYWYRQILGQKVEFLVSFYNNEISEKSEIFDDQFSVERPDGSNFTLKIRSTKLEDSAMYFCASTESGTPVDTQYFGPGTRLTVL.

The chain employs TRBV29-1 and TRBJ2-1; D is possibly TRBD1 (5 bases). With 4 bases removed from V and 10 bases from J, the gap between germline ends came to 17 bases. The CDR3 has 13 residues. Germline loops: CDR1 SQVTM, CDR2 ANQGSEA. CDR3 sequence reads: CSVVPGHASEQFF. The CDR3 nucleotides are TGCAGCGTTGTCCCAGGGCACGCCAGCGAGCAGTTCTTC.

The chain uses TRBV5-6 and TRBJ1-1; D possibly corresponds to TRBD1 (5 bases). CDR1 and CDR2 from the germline V gene are SGHDT and YYEEEE. This CDR3 has 17 residues. Trimming removed 4 bases at V and 4 bases at J, with 23 bases between. The CDR3 here is CASSPLGGTPVPTEAFF. In DNA, the CDR3 is TGTGCCAGCAGCCCCTTAGGTGGGACTCCGGTACCCACTGAAGCTTTCTTT. Variable domain in full (rest from reference TRBV5-6 and TRBJ1-1): DAGVTQSPTHLIKTRGQQVTLRCSPKSGHDTVSWYQQALGQGPQFIFQYYEEEERQRGNFPDRFSGHQFPNYSSELNVNALLLGDSALYLCASSPLGGTPVPTEAFFGQGTRLTVV.

The J gene is TRBJ2-5, the V gene TRBV11-3; D is perhaps TRBD1 or TRBD2 (6 bases each). Germline-derived CDR1 and CDR2 are SGHNT and YENEEA. V was trimmed by 8 bases and J by 3 bases, leaving 10 bases between them. CDR3 length: 12 amino acids. CDR3 loop: CASRGGKETQYF. As DNA, the CDR3 is TGTGCCAGCCGAGGGGGGAAAGAGACCCAGTACTTC.

V gene TRBV5-6 combines with J gene TRBJ1-6; weak D call: TRBD1 (6 bases). Between the trimmed V and J ends, which lost 6 bases and 7 bases, there was a span of 8 bases. The CDR3 covers 12 residues. The V gene's germline CDR1 is SGHDT and CDR2 YYEEEE. DNA for the CDR3: TGTGCCAGCAAAGGGGGGAATTCACCCCTCCACTTT. This encodes CASKGGNSPLHF.

On this clone: This same CDR3 is encoded by further DNA sequences in the sample. This rearrangement joins TRBV5-4 to TRBJ2-1; D gene ambiguous. Per germline, CDR1 SGHNT and CDR2 YYREEE (reference sequence). The CDR3 is made up of 13 amino acids. V shed 4 bases and J shed 3 bases, with 8 bases lying between them. CDR3 sequence reads: CASSLNSYNEQFF. CDR3 coding DNA: TGTGCCAGCAGCCTGAACAGCTACAATGAGCAGTTCTTC.

The V and J genes are TRBV2 and TRBJ1-1; no reliable D call. The CDR3 has 11 amino acids. V was clipped by 4 bases and J by 7 bases, with 7 bases between them. The germline gives CDR1 SNHLY, CDR2 FYNNEI. CDR3 nucleotide sequence: TGTGCCAGCAGTGCAATCGGTGAAGCTTTCTTT. This encodes CASSAIGEAFF.

The chain links TRBV27 to TRBJ2-2, with TRBD1 identical over 7 bases. The CDR3 length is 16 residues. J lost 3 bases, V lost 7 bases, and 11 bases had no gene match. Germline CDR1 reads MNHEY; CDR2 reads SMNVEV (reference sequence). The CDR3 DNA reads as TGTGCCAGCATACCTTTATCACAGGGGTACACCGGGGAGCTGTTTTTT. Amino acids: CASIPLSQGYTGELFF.

The chain links TRBV12-3 or TRBV12-4 to TRBJ1-1; no clear D gene. Between the trimmed V and J ends, which lost 1 base and 11 bases, there was a span of 14 bases. The CDR3 runs to 13 residues. The CDR3 sequence: CASSLGLSKGAFF. For the CDR3, the DNA is TGTGCCAGCAGTTTAGGGCTCAGCAAAGGGGCTTTCTTT.

This chain joins TRBV19 and TRBJ1-6, with 7 bases aligning to TRBD1. V shed 10 bases, J shed 10 bases, and the junction held 13 bases outside the gene matches. The CDR3 is 14 residues long. The germline V gene encodes CDR1 LNHDA and CDR2 SQIVND (reference sequence). CDR3 coding DNA: TGTGCCACCAAACCAGGGGGAGGTAACTCACCCCTCCACTTT. Protein product: CATKPGGGNSPLHF.

The chain recombines TRBV10-1 with TRBJ2-1; 8 nucleotides align to TRBD2. The V and J ends lost 3 bases and 9 bases, in that order; junction bases with no gene match: 4. The CDR3 consists of 13 residues. Germline V gene data show CDR1 as WNHNN and CDR2 as SYGVQD (reference sequence). In nucleotides, the CDR3 is TGCGCCAGCAGTGACGGGACTAGGAGTGAGCAGTTCTTC. Encoded protein: CASSDGTRSEQFF.

The J gene is TRBJ2-7, the V gene TRBV4-1; 9 bases are shared with TRBD1. Unmatched junction bases numbered 5, after V lost 4 bases and J lost 4 bases. The CDR3 consists of 14 residues. Per the germline V gene, CDR1 is MGHRA and CDR2 is YSYEKL. The CDR3 sequence is CASSLAGTGYEQYF. In DNA, the CDR3 is TGCGCCAGCAGCCTTGCCGGGACAGGGTACGAGCAGTACTTC.

This clone was counted once. The chain carries TRBV7-7 and TRBJ2-5; the D gene is possibly TRBD2 (6 bases). This CDR3 contains 15 residues. V shed 5 bases and J shed 2 bases, with 15 bases lying between them. Germline assignment: CDR1 SSHAT and CDR2 FNYEAQ (reference sequence). The CDR3 DNA sequence: TGTGCCAGCAGCCCTCTAGGAGGGCCTCAAGAGACCCAGTACTTC. Its protein is CASSPLGGPQETQYF. Filled out from reference TRBV7-7 and TRBJ2-5, the complete variable domain reads GAGVSQSPRYKVTKRGQDVTLRCDPISSHATLYWYQQALGQGPEFLTYFNYEAQPDKSGLPSDRFSAERPEGSISTLTIQRTEQRDSAMYRCASSPLGGPQETQYFGPGTRLLVL.

The genes are TRBV9 and TRBJ1-3; D ambiguous. Trimming shortened V by 3 bases and J by 2 bases, and 9 bases separated the two germline ends. From germline, CDR1 is SGDLS and CDR2 YYNGEE. This CDR3 contains 14 residues. The CDR3 bases are TGTGCCAGCAGCGATGGAATCACTGGAAACACCATATATTTT. Its protein product is CASSDGITGNTIYF.

The rearrangement links TRBV18 to TRBJ1-4; D unclear. Trimming removed 4 bases at V and 8 bases at J, with 23 bases between. CDR1 is KGHSH and CDR2 is LQKENI in the germline V gene. CDR3 length equals 17 residues. CDR3 amino acids: CASSRSAQSPAGEKLFF. For the CDR3, the DNA is TGTGCCAGCTCACGTTCCGCCCAGAGTCCCGCTGGGGAAAAACTGTTTTTT.

This clone was observed once. The chain has TRBV7-8 and TRBJ2-7, with 9 bases matching TRBD2. After removal of 3 bases from V and 7 bases from J, the junction contained 10 bases not matched to a gene. CDR3 length: 15 amino acids. The germline CDR1 and CDR2 sequences are SGHVS and FQNEAQ. In DNA, the CDR3 is TGTGCCAGCAGCTTCTCTACGGCGGGGGGGACTGAGCAGTACTTC. This encodes CASSFSTAGGTEQYF. Complete variable domain (other parts from reference TRBV7-8 and TRBJ2-7): GAGVSQSPRYKVAKRGQDVALRCDPISGHVSLFWYQQALGQGPEFLTYFQNEAQLDKSGLPSDRFFAERPEGSVSTLKIQRTQQEDSAVYLCASSFSTAGGTEQYFGPGTRLTVT.

This clone was seen only once. The chain uses TRBV25-1 and TRBJ1-6; TRBD1 is a possible D gene (5 bases). The CDR3 is 15 residues long. V was cut by 2 bases and J by 9 bases, with 14 bases left in between. Germline CDR1 and CDR2: MGHDK and SYGVNS. The CDR3 sequence is CASSERRERGSPLHF. Here the CDR3 DNA reads TGTGCCAGCAGTGAACGAAGGGAAAGGGGTTCACCCCTCCACTTT.

The CDR3 loop reads CASSFGGRTGDEQFF. In DNA form, the CDR3 reads TGTGCCAGCAGCTTTGGTGGCAGAACGGGCGATGAGCAGTTCTTC. The chain joins TRBV13 to TRBJ2-1, with no clear D. The CDR3 spans 15 residues. Germline assignment: CDR1 PRHDT and CDR2 FYEKMQ (reference sequence). V lost 3 bases and J 8 bases, leaving 17 bases between the germline ends.

This clone was seen a handful of times. This chain links TRBV6-1 with TRBJ1-5; D unresolved. Germline V gene data show CDR1 as MNHNS and CDR2 as SASEGT. This CDR3 comprises 14 residues. The V end lost 2 bases, the J end lost 3 bases, and 8 bases lay between the germline ends. The CDR3 region has the DNA TGTGCCAGCAGTGAATACGGGCTCAATCAGCCCCAGCATTTT. This gives the protein CASSEYGLNQPQHF.

The chain uses TRBV2 and TRBJ2-1; D call uncertain. Trimming pared 3 bases from V and 0 bases from J, leaving 12 bases between. CDR1 and CDR2 from the germline V gene are SNHLY and FYNNEI. The CDR3 consists of 16 residues. CDR3 sequence (DNA): TGTGCCAGCAGTGATCTAGGGTTCGGCTCCTACAATGAGCAGTTCTTC. It codes for CASSDLGFGSYNEQFF.

The chain uses TRBV5-4 and TRBJ2-7, with 10 bases aligning to TRBD1. The ends lost 3 bases at V and 6 bases at J; junction bases unmatched: 6. The CDR3 has 14 residues. CDR1 is SGHNT, CDR2 YYREEE, per germline (reference sequence). This CDR3 reads CASSYGQGGVEQYF. The CDR3 DNA is TGTGCCAGCAGCTATGGACAGGGGGGCGTCGAGCAGTACTTC.

This chain connects TRBV2 to TRBJ1-4; 7 bases are a match to TRBD1. Trimming at V came to 8 bases and at J to 1 base, leaving 4 bases not matched to a gene. This CDR3 is built from 14 residues. The germline V gene encodes CDR1 SNHLY and CDR2 FYNNEI. The CDR3 reads CASDRERTNEKLFF. The CDR3 region has the DNA TGTGCCAGCGACAGGGAACGAACTAATGAAAAACTGTTTTTT.

This clone appeared a single time. This sequence joins TRBV24-1 and TRBJ2-7; D unclear. CDR1 and CDR2 (germline): KGHDR, SFDVKD. V was cut by 9 bases and J by 3 bases, with 17 bases left in between. The CDR3 length is 14 residues. The chain's CDR3 is CATRALVRRYEQYF. The CDR3 bases are TGTGCCACCCGTGCTCTGGTTAGACGCTACGAGCAGTACTTC.

This chain joins TRBV7-9 and TRBJ1-4; the match to TRBD1 covers 7 bases. The CDR3 spans 16 residues. Trimming cost V 5 bases and J 7 bases; bases outside gene matches: 13. CDR1 is SEHNR and CDR2 is FQNEAQ in the germline V gene (reference sequence). The CDR3 loop is CASSAAEGGAGEKLFF. CDR3 in DNA: TGTGCCAGCAGCGCCGCCGAAGGGGGCGCCGGTGAAAAACTGTTTTTT.

In regard to this clone: A single base separates this from a much larger clone, so it may be a read error. This sequence joins TRBV2 and TRBJ2-7, with 8 positions matching TRBD2. V lost 3 bases and J lost 2; bases outside the gene matches: 6. CDR1 is SNHLY and CDR2 is FYNNEI in the germline V gene. This CDR3 has 15 amino acids. The chain's CDR3 is CASSDGGGLAYEQYF. The CDR3 coding sequence is TGTGCCAGCAGTGACGGGGGGGGGCTTGCCTACGAGCAGTACTTC.

CDR3 in DNA: TGTGCCAGCAGCTTAAGGGGGTTGTCAACCTACGAGCAGTACTTC. It codes for CASSLRGLSTYEQYF. The chain links TRBV13 to TRBJ2-7; tentative D call: TRBD1 (6 bases). Trimming removed 2 bases from V and 2 bases from J, with 13 bases in between. The CDR3 contains 15 residues. Germline V CDR1 and CDR2: PRHDT, FYEKMQ (reference sequence).

V is TRBV18 and J is TRBJ1-1, with a weak D call TRBD1 (5 bases). The CDR3 length is 14 residues. Between the trimmed V and J ends, which lost 4 bases and 4 bases, there was a span of 13 bases. Germline V gives CDR1 KGHSH, CDR2 LQKENI. CDR3 sequence: CASSRTRGVTEAFF. The CDR3, as DNA: TGTGCCAGCTCACGGACCCGGGGGGTCACTGAAGCTTTCTTT.